These 27 T cell receptor beta chains were sequenced from one sample in a study of response to subunit inactivated influenza vaccine. TCRdb re-called the RT-PCR reads with MiXCR, one entry per CDR3 protein. Among 610,000 or so distinct CDR3 sequences listed, less than 15% were seen once. Specimen: PBMCs from blood, collected roughly 13 days after vaccination. The receptors were sampled from a man between 50 and 59 years old who received an inactivated influenza vaccine.

The chain has TRBV6-2 or TRBV6-3 and TRBJ2-7, with 7 bases matching TRBD1. Losses at the gene ends were 5 bases for V and 2 bases for J; bases not matched to a gene: 12. Per germline, CDR1 MNHEY and CDR2 SVGEGT. This CDR3 has 16 amino acids. The DNA for the CDR3 is TGTGCCAGCAGTAACCCGGACAGGACCCTCACCTACGAGCAGTACTTC. This translates into CASSNPDRTLTYEQYF.

V usage is TRBV12-3 or TRBV12-4 and J usage is TRBJ1-1; the D gene is possibly TRBD1 (5 bases). Trimming cost V 6 bases and J 4 bases, with 15 bases left between them. This CDR3 has 14 residues. The DNA of the CDR3 is TGTGCCAGCAGCAGAGGTTGGGACCGCACTGAAGCTTTCTTT. Protein: CASSRGWDRTEAFF.

This chain joins TRBV5-1 and TRBJ2-1, with 9 bases identical to TRBD2. Per germline, CDR1 SGHRS and CDR2 YFSETQ. Trimming removed 0 bases from V and 5 bases from J; junction bases left unmatched: 3. CDR3 size: 15 residues. CDR3 residues: CASSLAPSGNNEQFF. CDR3 bases: TGCGCCAGCAGCTTGGCGCCTAGCGGGAACAATGAGCAGTTCTTC.

In this sample, this clonotype turned up a few times. The chain couples TRBV6-1 to TRBJ2-7; 15 positions agree with TRBD2. The CDR3 spans 16 residues. The V and J ends lost 8 bases and 0 bases, in that order; junction bases with no gene match: 5. The germline V gene encodes CDR1 MNHNS and CDR2 SASEGT. CDR3 in amino acids: CASGGLAGGSSYEQYF. CDR3 DNA: TGTGCCAGCGGGGGACTAGCGGGAGGATCCTCCTACGAGCAGTACTTC.

Here the CDR3 reads CASSLSSAGTGNPYTF. The DNA for the CDR3 is TGCGCCAGCAGCCTCTCCTCGGCGGGGACAGGAAACCCCTACACCTTC. J is TRBJ1-2 and V is TRBV4-3, with 8 bases aligning to TRBD1. J lost 10 bases, V lost 4 bases, and 17 bases had no gene match. The CDR3 contains 16 residues. Germline lookup yields CDR1 LGHNA and CDR2 YSLEER.

This clonotype came up a few times. The V and J genes are TRBV10-3 and TRBJ2-5; D remains ambiguous. This CDR3 contains 13 residues. Germline CDR1 ENHRY, CDR2 SYGVKD. V was cut by 6 bases and J by 2 bases, with 10 bases left in between. DNA for the CDR3: TGTGCCATCAGGGAGACCAGGCAAGAGACCCAGTACTTC. Translating it yields CAIRETRQETQYF.

This clonotype was seen more than once but under ten times. J is TRBJ2-7 and V is TRBV5-1, with 15 bases identical to TRBD2. V lost 4 bases to trimming and J lost 5 bases; unmatched junction nucleotides: 7. The CDR3 contains 16 residues. From germline, CDR1 is SGHRS and CDR2 YFSETQ. CDR3: CASSPGLAGGLDEQYF. The CDR3 coding sequence is TGCGCCAGCAGCCCCGGACTAGCGGGGGGGCTCGACGAGCAGTACTTC.

This rearrangement joins TRBV5-1 to TRBJ2-7, with 7 nucleotides matching TRBD2. Trimming took 0 bases from V and 3 from J; bases not matched to a gene: 6. This CDR3 has 15 residues. Germline CDR1 SGHRS, CDR2 YFSETQ. The CDR3 protein is CASSLEGRVDYEQYF. The CDR3 DNA reads as TGCGCCAGCAGCTTGGAGGGGAGGGTCGACTACGAGCAGTACTTC.

CDR3 sequence reads: CASSQEEYGPRYF. CDR3 nucleotides: TGCGCCAGCAGCCAAGAAGAGTACGGGCCGCGATACTTC. This chain joins TRBV4-3 and TRBJ2-5; D remains ambiguous. V dropped 0 bases and J dropped 14 bases, with 16 bases sitting between them. CDR3 size: 13 residues. CDR1 is LGHNA and CDR2 is YSLEER in the germline V gene.

This clonotype was seen more than once but under ten times. The genes are TRBV28 and TRBJ2-7; 9 bases map to TRBD1. The ends lost 5 bases at V and 3 bases at J; junction bases unmatched: 5. Germline CDR1 MDHEN, CDR2 SYDVKM. This CDR3 is 14 amino acids long. CDR3 in DNA: TGTGCCAGCAGTAAGGGACAGGGTATCTACGAGCAGTACTTC. It encodes CASSKGQGIYEQYF. The whole variable domain, filled in from reference TRBV28 and TRBJ2-7, reads DVKVTQSSRYLVKRTGEKVFLECVQDMDHENMFWYRQDPGLGLRLIYFSYDVKMKEKGDIPEGYSVSREKKERFSLILESASTNQTSMYLCASSKGQGIYEQYFGPGTRLTVT.

The chain carries TRBV27 and TRBJ1-2; the D gene is possibly TRBD1 (6 bases). This CDR3 is built from 18 residues. The V end was cut by 8 bases, the J end by 3 bases, with 28 bases between. Germline V gene sequence: CDR1 MNHEY, CDR2 SMNVEV (reference sequence). The chain's CDR3 is CASGKPDSTSFSHYGYTF. In DNA form, the CDR3 reads TGTGCCAGCGGCAAACCGGACAGCACCTCATTTAGTCACTATGGCTACACCTTC.

This chain uses TRBV19 with TRBJ1-3; the D gene is possibly TRBD1 (5 bases). The CDR3 consists of 13 residues. The germline V and J ends were trimmed by 3 bases and 5 bases, with 8 bases remaining between them. Germline V gene lookup returns CDR1 LNHDA and CDR2 SQIVND (reference sequence). CDR3 sequence: CASSMTARNTIYF. CDR3 bases: TGTGCCAGTAGTATGACAGCCCGAAACACCATATATTTT.

This clonotype has a handful of counts. This sequence joins TRBV7-2 and TRBJ2-7, with 8 bases lining up with TRBD2. The CDR3 is 15 residues long. Germline trimming cut 0 bases from V and 1 base from J; bases unmatched to any gene: 2. The germline V gene has CDR1 SGHTA and CDR2 FQGNSA. CDR3 nucleotides: TGTGCCAGCAGCTTAGCTGGCGGGGGGTCCTACGAGCAGTACTTC. The encoded protein is CASSLAGGGSYEQYF.

This clonotype was found a few times. V gene TRBV4-1 combines with J gene TRBJ2-7, with TRBD1 as a possible D gene (6 bases). The V gene's germline CDR1 is MGHRA and CDR2 YSYEKL. The CDR3 has 17 amino acids. V gave up 4 bases and J gave up 0 bases, with 19 bases separating them. CDR3 sequence (DNA): TGCGCCAGCAGCCTCTATGGGGGCCCAACCCTCTCCTACGAGCAGTACTTC. Translation gives CASSLYGGPTLSYEQYF.

This rearrangement joins TRBV12-3 or TRBV12-4 to TRBJ2-5; possibly TRBD2 for D (7 bases). CDR3 length equals 16 residues. V lost 3 bases, J lost 1 base, and 15 bases lay in between. The CDR3 loop reads CASSLGASGVQETQYF. The CDR3, as DNA: TGTGCCAGCAGTTTGGGGGCTAGCGGAGTCCAAGAGACCCAGTACTTC.

This clonotype appeared a few times. The V and J genes are TRBV27 and TRBJ2-1, with TRBD1 identical over 8 bases. The junction had 11 bases not matched to a gene; V was cut back by 6 bases and J by 7 bases. Per the germline V gene, CDR1 is MNHEY and CDR2 is SMNVEV (reference sequence). The CDR3 is 15 residues long. The CDR3 DNA sequence: TGTGCCAGCAGCCCGGGACAGGCCGCAGGAAATGAGCAGTTCTTC. It translates to CASSPGQAAGNEQFF.

V is TRBV4-1 and J is TRBJ1-1; D is perhaps TRBD1 (5 bases). The germline V gene has CDR1 MGHRA and CDR2 YSYEKL. Trimming removed 0 bases from V and 1 base from J, with 15 bases in between. This CDR3 comprises 17 residues. The CDR3 protein is CASSQDLGQGRNTEAFF. The CDR3 DNA follows: TGCGCCAGCAGCCAAGATCTGGGTCAGGGACGGAACACTGAAGCTTTCTTT.

As DNA, the CDR3 is TGTGCCAGCAGCTTGGCCGGGAAGTCGGAGAGCTCCTACGAGCAGTACTTC. Protein product: CASSLAGKSESSYEQYF. V is TRBV5-6 and J is TRBJ2-7, with a weak D call TRBD2 (5 bases). The V end lost 0 bases, the J end lost 0 bases, and 16 bases lay between the germline ends. Germline CDR1 SGHDT, CDR2 YYEEEE. The CDR3 runs 17 residues.

The chain carries TRBV7-9 and TRBJ2-2; no firm D call. Germline loops: CDR1 SEHNR, CDR2 FQNEAQ (reference sequence). The CDR3 spans 14 residues. The ends were cut back, 7 bases at V and 3 bases at J, with 12 bases in the middle. For the CDR3, the DNA is TGTGCCAGCACCGTATTTATCTACACCGGGGAGCTGTTTTTT. Amino acids: CASTVFIYTGELFF.

The table lists this clonotype with many counts. The chain employs TRBV5-6 and TRBJ2-5; no firm D call. CDR3 length: 11 residues. Trimming cost V 4 bases and J 3 bases, with 4 bases left between them. Germline-derived CDR1 and CDR2 are SGHDT and YYEEEE. The DNA of the CDR3 is TGTGCCAGCAGCCGCGAAGAGACCCAGTACTTC. Its translation: CASSREETQYF.

V and J are TRBV4-2 and TRBJ1-1; TRBD1 might be the D (5 bases). This CDR3 comprises 13 residues. The ends were cut back, 4 bases at V and 0 bases at J, with 6 bases in the middle. CDR1 and CDR2 (germline): LGHNA, YNFKEQ. The CDR3 DNA reads TGTGCCAGCAGCCGGGGGATGAACACTGAAGCTTTCTTT. Protein: CASSRGMNTEAFF.

The CDR3 DNA follows: TGCAGTGCTAGAGCCTGGGACTACAATGAGCAGTTCTTC. Translating it yields CSARAWDYNEQFF. The chain links TRBV20-1 to TRBJ2-1; D not resolved. The CDR3 is made up of 13 amino acids. Germline CDR1 and CDR2: DFQATT and SNEGSKA (reference sequence). V was trimmed by 1 base and J by 3 bases, leaving 7 bases between them.

There are a few counts of this clonotype. In DNA form, the CDR3 reads TGTGCCAGCAAGAAGGACAGAAACTATGGCTACACCTTC. Amino acids: CASKKDRNYGYTF. The chain employs TRBV6-1 and TRBJ1-2; perhaps TRBD1 as D (6 bases). The V and J ends lost 7 bases and 2 bases respectively, with 11 bases between them. Germline-derived CDR1 and CDR2 are MNHNS and SASEGT. The CDR3 sequence is 13 residues long.

The genes are TRBV5-1 and TRBJ2-7; a possible D gene is TRBD1 (6 bases). Trimming stripped 5 bases from V and 7 bases from J, with 10 bases between. This CDR3 is built from 11 residues. Germline values: CDR1 SGHRS, CDR2 YFSETQ. The CDR3 sequence: CASRTDSEQYF. CDR3 DNA: TGCGCCAGCAGGACGGACAGTGAGCAGTACTTC.

This sequence joins TRBV29-1 and TRBJ1-5; D not resolved. Trimming shortened V by 1 base and J by 1 base, and 5 bases separated the two germline ends. The CDR3 length is 13 residues. CDR1 SQVTM and CDR2 ANQGSEA come from the germline V gene. The CDR3: CSVEVGSNQPQHF. CDR3 in DNA: TGCAGCGTTGAAGTGGGCAGCAATCAGCCCCAGCATTTT.

This clonotype has a handful of counts. The chain recombines TRBV5-4 with TRBJ2-1; no clear D. The CDR3 spans 14 residues. V shed 3 bases and J shed 7 bases, with 14 bases lying between them. Germline CDR1 is SGHNT and CDR2 is YYREEE (reference sequence). CDR3 in amino acids: CASSWQAVKNEQFF. The CDR3 coding sequence is TGTGCCAGCAGCTGGCAGGCAGTAAAGAATGAGCAGTTCTTC. The complete variable domain, with remaining parts taken from reference TRBV5-4 and TRBJ2-1, reads ETGVTQSPTHLIKTRGQQVTLRCSSQSGHNTVSWYQQALGQGPQFIFQYYREEENGRGNFPPRFSGLQFPNYSSELNVNALELDDSALYLCASSWQAVKNEQFFGPGTRLTVL.

Only a few counts were recorded for this clonotype. This chain joins TRBV7-9 and TRBJ1-4, with 9 bases that match TRBD1. The CDR3 extends over 15 amino acids. The V segment lost 1 base and the J segment 7 bases; nucleotides outside the gene matches: 4. Germline CDR1 is SEHNR and CDR2 is FQNEAQ (reference sequence). The CDR3 DNA follows: TGTGCCAGCAGCTTAGATGGGACAGGGTTTGAAAAACTGTTTTTT. Residues: CASSLDGTGFEKLFF.